These 8 T cell receptor beta chains came from one sample sequenced in a study of PD-1 blockade in classical Hodgkin lymphoma. Time point noted: cycle 4 day 1 (C4D1), after less than 7 weeks of nivolumab. Every patient experienced relapse after autologous stem cell transplantation, and brentuximab vedotin exposure varied. The study isolated CD8+ T cells from thawed PBMCs by magnetic negative selection. Produced via immunoSEQ multiplex PCR; TCRdb's table is partial and in-frame only. The sample shows around 21,000 clones, 88% of them seen only once. Sequenced material: CD8+ T cells from blood, taken before the fourth cycle of nivolumab. Receptors were obtained from a human donor with classical Hodgkin lymphoma.

The V gene is TRBV2, the J gene TRBJ1-6; 7 bases align to TRBD1. The CDR3 length is 14 residues. Germline lookup yields CDR1 SNHLY and CDR2 FYNNEI. The V segment lost 8 bases and the J segment 10 bases; nucleotides outside the gene matches: 11. The CDR3 bases are TGTGCCAGCGCAGGGGGTTTTTCTGCGTCACCCCTCCACTTT. Residues: CASAGGFSASPLHF.

The chain links TRBV5-6 to TRBJ1-2; TRBD1 matches 9 bases. Looked up from germline, CDR1 is SGHDT and CDR2 is YYEEEE. V gave up 5 bases and J gave up 7 bases; unmatched junction bases: 18. This CDR3 spans 17 amino acids. CDR3 amino acids: CASRTTGTGTLGGGYTF. The CDR3 DNA follows: TGTGCCAGCAGAACCACCGGGACAGGGACCCTAGGTGGTGGCTACACCTTC.

The chain has TRBV27 and TRBJ2-7; D possibly corresponds to TRBD1 (6 bases). The V and J ends lost 3 bases and 2 bases respectively, with 14 bases between them. Per the germline V gene, CDR1 is MNHEY and CDR2 is SMNVEV (reference sequence). The CDR3 is 15 residues long. DNA for the CDR3: TGTGCCAGCAGTTTTACCCGGGACAATACCTACGAGCAGTACTTC. Translating it yields CASSFTRDNTYEQYF.

This rearrangement joins TRBV9 to TRBJ2-1; no clear D. The CDR3 has 17 residues. The germline V and J ends were trimmed by 2 bases and 4 bases, with 19 bases remaining between them. Germline V CDR1 and CDR2: SGDLS, YYNGEE. DNA for the CDR3: TGTGCCAGCAGCGTCCCTAAGATGGCTCCCGATTACAATGAGCAGTTCTTC. It codes for CASSVPKMAPDYNEQFF.

The chain is built from TRBV13 and TRBJ1-2; no definite D call. The CDR3 has 15 amino acids. The germline gives CDR1 PRHDT, CDR2 FYEKMQ (reference sequence). The V gene lost 0 bases and the J gene lost 4 bases, with 12 bases spanning the gap. The CDR3 coding sequence is TGTGCCAGCAGCTTAGGGGTAGTCGAGGTCTATGGCTACACCTTC. Its protein is CASSLGVVEVYGYTF.

In this sample, this clone turned up a few times. The rearrangement links TRBV7-9 to TRBJ1-5; D is unresolved. The ends were cut back, 4 bases at V and 3 bases at J, with 10 bases in the middle. Germline assignment: CDR1 SEHNR and CDR2 FQNEAQ (reference sequence). The CDR3 consists of 14 residues. The CDR3 sequence is CASSSGAINQPQHF. CDR3 nucleotides: TGTGCCAGCAGCTCTGGAGCAATCAATCAGCCCCAGCATTTT. The whole variable domain, remainder taken from reference TRBV7-9 and TRBJ1-5, is DTGVSQNPRHKITKRGQNVTFRCDPISEHNRLYWYRQTLGQGPEFLTYFQNEAQLEKSRLLSDRFSAERPKGSFSTLEIQRTEQGDSAMYLCASSSGAINQPQHFGDGTRLSIL.

The gene calls are TRBV9 and TRBJ2-7; 8 bases line up with TRBD2. The CDR3 length is 14 residues. CDR1 and CDR2 (germline): SGDLS, YYNGEE. J lost 5 bases, V lost 4 bases, and 8 bases had no gene match. The CDR3, as DNA: TGTGCCAGCAGCCCTTCCAGCGGGAGTCACGAGCAGTACTTC. This translates into CASSPSSGSHEQYF.

V gene TRBV7-9 combines with J gene TRBJ2-1, with TRBD2 identical over 8 bases. V trimming: 9 bases; J trimming: 2 bases; junction bases outside the gene matches: 6. Germline CDR1 SEHNR, CDR2 FQNEAQ (reference sequence). The CDR3 is 14 residues long. CDR3 sequence: CASMLAGAYNEQFF. CDR3 nucleotide sequence: TGTGCCAGTATGCTAGCGGGCGCCTACAATGAGCAGTTCTTC.